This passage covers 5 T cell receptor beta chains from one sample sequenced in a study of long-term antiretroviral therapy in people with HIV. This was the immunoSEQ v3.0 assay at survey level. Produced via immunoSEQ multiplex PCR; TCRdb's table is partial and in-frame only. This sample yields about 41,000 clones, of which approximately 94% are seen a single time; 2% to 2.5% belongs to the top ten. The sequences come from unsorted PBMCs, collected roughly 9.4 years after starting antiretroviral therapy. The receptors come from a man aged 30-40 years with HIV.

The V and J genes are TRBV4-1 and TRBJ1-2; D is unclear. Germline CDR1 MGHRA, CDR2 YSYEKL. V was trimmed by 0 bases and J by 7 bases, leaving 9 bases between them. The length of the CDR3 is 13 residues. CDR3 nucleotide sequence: TGCGCCAGCAGCCAAGATTTGGGTCTTGGCTACACCTTC. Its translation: CASSQDLGLGYTF.

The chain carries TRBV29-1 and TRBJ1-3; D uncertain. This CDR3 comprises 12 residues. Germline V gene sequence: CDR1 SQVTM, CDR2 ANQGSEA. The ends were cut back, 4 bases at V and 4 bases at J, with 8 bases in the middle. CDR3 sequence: CSVGQEGNTIYF. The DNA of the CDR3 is TGCAGCGTTGGCCAGGAAGGAAACACCATATATTTT.

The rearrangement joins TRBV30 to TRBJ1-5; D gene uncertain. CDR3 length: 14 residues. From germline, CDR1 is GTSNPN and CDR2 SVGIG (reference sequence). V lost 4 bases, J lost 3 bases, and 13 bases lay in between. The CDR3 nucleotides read TGTGCCTGGAAAAAAGGAGGGAACAATCAGCCCCAGCATTTT. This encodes CAWKKGGNNQPQHF.

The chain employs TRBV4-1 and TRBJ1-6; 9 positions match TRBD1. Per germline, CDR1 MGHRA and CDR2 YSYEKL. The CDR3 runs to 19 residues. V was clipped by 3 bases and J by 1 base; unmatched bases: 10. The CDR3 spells CASSQLQGAPRSYNSPLHF. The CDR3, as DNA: TGCGCCAGCAGCCAGTTACAGGGGGCCCCAAGATCCTATAATTCACCCCTCCACTTT.

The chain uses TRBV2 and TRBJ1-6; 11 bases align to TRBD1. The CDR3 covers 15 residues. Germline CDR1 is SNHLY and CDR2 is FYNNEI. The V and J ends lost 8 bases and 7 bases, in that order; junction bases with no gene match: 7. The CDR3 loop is CASRDRGFLNSPLHF. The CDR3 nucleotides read TGTGCCAGCCGGGACAGGGGGTTTTTAAATTCACCCCTCCACTTT.